This T cell receptor beta chain was documented in a study of vaccination effects on CD4 cells after COVID-19. Findings and caveats of the study: There were few convalescent patients in the study and no early post-infection timepoints.

Method: immunoSEQ multiplex PCR; TCRdb's copy keeps in-frame clones and lacks some. The sample comprises roughly 24,000 clones, 73% of which are singletons, and 5% rests with the top ten. Trimming removed 1 base at V and 5 bases at J, with 8 bases between. Germline lookup yields CDR1 SGHVS and CDR2 FQNEAQ. The CDR3 sequence is 14 residues long. After expansion with viral peptide pools in the ViraFEST assay, antigen-specific CD4+ T cells were sequenced. Isolation of CD4+ T cells took place after 10 days of culture. The vaccine recipients had no prior SARS-CoV-2 infection, with negative nucleocapsid antibodies. It was with 10 IU/ml IL-2 and around 10 ug/ml peptides that some 2 million PBMC per well were cultured. On both days 3 and 7, half of the culture medium was replaced with IL-2 medium. Concerning this clone itself: Its antigen remains unidentified.

This receptor was identified in a human donor who received a COVID-19 vaccine. Sequencing used CD4+ T cells from PBMCs cultured with SARS-CoV-2 spike peptides, obtained before COVID-19 vaccination. This chain links TRBV7-8 with TRBJ1-4; D is possibly TRBD1 (6 bases). CDR3 sequence: CASSLGTVNEKLFF. The CDR3 DNA sequence: TGTGCCAGCAGCTTAGGGACAGTGAATGAAAAACTGTTTTTT.